This record concerns one TCR beta chain sequence. The data are from a study of T cell changes during pregnancy in multiple sclerosis. Sequencing was performed with immunoSEQ multiplex PCR; in TCRdb, only in-frame clones are kept and a portion is missing. The table records about 100,000 clones, approximately 92% of them present only once. This receptor was obtained from a female donor with multiple sclerosis, enrolled in a pregnancy study. Material: peripheral blood, obtained in the first trimester of pregnancy.

CDR3 sequence (DNA): TGTGCCAGCAGCCAAGTATTTTGGCGGGATCTAGCCAAAAACATTCAGTACTTC. It is translated as CASSQVFWRDLAKNIQYF. This chain connects TRBV4-2 to TRBJ2-4; a weak D match, TRBD2 (6 bases). V was cut by 1 base and J by 0 bases, with 16 bases left in between. CDR1 and CDR2 from the germline V gene are LGHNA and YNFKEQ. The CDR3 is made up of 18 amino acids.